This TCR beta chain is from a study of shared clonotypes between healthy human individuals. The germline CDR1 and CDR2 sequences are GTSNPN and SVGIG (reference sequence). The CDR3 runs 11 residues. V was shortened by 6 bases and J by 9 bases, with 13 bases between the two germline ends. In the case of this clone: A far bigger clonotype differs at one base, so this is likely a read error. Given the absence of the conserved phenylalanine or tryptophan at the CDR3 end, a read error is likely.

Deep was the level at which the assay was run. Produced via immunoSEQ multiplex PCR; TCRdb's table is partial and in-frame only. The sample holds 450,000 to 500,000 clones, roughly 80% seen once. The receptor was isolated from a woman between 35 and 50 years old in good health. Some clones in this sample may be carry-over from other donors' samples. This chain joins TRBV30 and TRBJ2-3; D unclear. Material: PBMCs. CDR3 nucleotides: TGTGCCTGTTCCCTAAGCCACACGCAGTATTCT. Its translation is CACSLSHTQYS.